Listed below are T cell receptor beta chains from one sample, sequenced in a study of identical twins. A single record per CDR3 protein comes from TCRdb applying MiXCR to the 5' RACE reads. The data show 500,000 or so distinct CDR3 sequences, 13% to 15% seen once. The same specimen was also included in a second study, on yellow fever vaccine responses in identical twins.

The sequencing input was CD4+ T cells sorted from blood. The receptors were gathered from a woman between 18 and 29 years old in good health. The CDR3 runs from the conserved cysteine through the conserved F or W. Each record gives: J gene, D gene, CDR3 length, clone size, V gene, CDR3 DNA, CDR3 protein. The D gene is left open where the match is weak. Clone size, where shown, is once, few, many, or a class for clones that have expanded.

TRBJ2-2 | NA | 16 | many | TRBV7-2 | TGTGCCAGCAGCTTAGATGCAGCGACGAACACCGGGGAGCTGTTTTTT | CASSLDAATNTGELFF
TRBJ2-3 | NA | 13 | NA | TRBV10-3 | TGTGCCATCAGTGAGAGCACTAGCCATACGCAGTATTTT | CAISESTSHTQYF
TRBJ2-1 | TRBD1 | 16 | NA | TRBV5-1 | TGCGCCAGCAGCTTGGAGGGACAGGGGCGCGGTAGTGAGCAGTTCTTC | CASSLEGQGRGSEQFF
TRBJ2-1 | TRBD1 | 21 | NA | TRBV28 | TGTGCCAGCAGTAAAAGCCGGGTCAGGGACAGGGGCGAGAGCTCCTACAATGAGCAGTTCTTC | CASSKSRVRDRGESSYNEQFF
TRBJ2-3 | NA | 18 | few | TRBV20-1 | TGCAGTGCTCGCCTCGGCCACCGTGGGGGTTCGATCACAGATACGCAGTATTTT | CSARLGHRGGSITDTQYF
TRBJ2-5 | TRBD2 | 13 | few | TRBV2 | TGTGCCACCGCGGGACTAGCGGCATGGACCCAGTACTTC | CATAGLAAWTQYF
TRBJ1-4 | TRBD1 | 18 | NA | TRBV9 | TGTGCCAGCAGCTCATCCCGACAGGGGAGCAAGGGGAATGAAAAACTGTTTTTT | CASSSSRQGSKGNEKLFF
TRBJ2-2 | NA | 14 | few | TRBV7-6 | TGTGCCAGCAGCCCACTGAATGGGGCCGGGGAGCTGTTTTTT | CASSPLNGAGELFF
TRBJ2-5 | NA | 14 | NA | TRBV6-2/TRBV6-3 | TGTGCCAGCAGTTACGGAGTCTCCCAAGAGACCCAGTACTTC | CASSYGVSQETQYF
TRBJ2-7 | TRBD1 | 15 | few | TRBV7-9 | TGTGCCAGCAGCTATGGACAGGGGAGCTCCTACGAGCAGTACTTC | CASSYGQGSSYEQYF
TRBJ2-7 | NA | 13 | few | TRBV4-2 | TGTGCCAGCAGCCAAGATCGATTTGGGCAGCCGTACTTC | CASSQDRFGQPYF
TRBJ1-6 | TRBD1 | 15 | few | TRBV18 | TGTGCCAGCTCACCGGCGGACAGGAGCATGTCACCCCTCCACTTT | CASSPADRSMSPLHF
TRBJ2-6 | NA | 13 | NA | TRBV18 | TGTGCCAGCGCGACCTCTGGGGCCAACGTCCTGACTTTC | CASATSGANVLTF
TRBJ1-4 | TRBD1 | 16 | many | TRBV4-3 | TGCGCCAGCAGCCAAGATGCGACAGGGGGAAATGAAAAACTGTTTTTT | CASSQDATGGNEKLFF
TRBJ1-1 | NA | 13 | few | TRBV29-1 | TGCAGCGTTACTCGGACGGGGAACACTGAAGCTTTCTTT | CSVTRTGNTEAFF
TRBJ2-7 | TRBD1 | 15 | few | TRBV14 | TGTGCCAGCAGCCCCGGGACAGGGATGATCTACGAGCAGTACTTC | CASSPGTGMIYEQYF
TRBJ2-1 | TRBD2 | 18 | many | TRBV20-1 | TGCAGTGCTAGATCTACTAGCGGGAAGCTTCGGTCGAGCAATGAGCAGTTCTTC | CSARSTSGKLRSSNEQFF
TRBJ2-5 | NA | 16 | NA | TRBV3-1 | TGTGCCAGCAGCCAAGATGTACCTGCAGCTCGAGAGACCCAGTACTTC | CASSQDVPAARETQYF
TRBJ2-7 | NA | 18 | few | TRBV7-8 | TGTGCCAGCAGCTCCGGGAAGGGTCTCCGCCTCGTAGTTTACGAGCAGTACTTC | CASSSGKGLRLVVYEQYF
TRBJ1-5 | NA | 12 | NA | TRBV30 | TGTGCCTGGGGACGGTCCAATCAGCCCCAGCATTTT | CAWGRSNQPQHF
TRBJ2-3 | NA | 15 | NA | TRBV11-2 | TGTGCCAGCAGCCCGGGTGGGGGGGCCGGAGATACGCAGTATTTT | CASSPGGGAGDTQYF
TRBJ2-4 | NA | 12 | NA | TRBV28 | TGTGCCAGCAGTTTTGGGCAAAACATTCAGTACTTC | CASSFGQNIQYF
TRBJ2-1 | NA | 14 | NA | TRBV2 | TGTGCCAGCAATAAGGGCGTCTCGTACAATGAGCAGTTCTTC | CASNKGVSYNEQFF
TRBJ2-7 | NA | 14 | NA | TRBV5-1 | TGCGCCAGCAGCAAGGGGACAGAGGGAGGGGAGCAGTACTTC | CASSKGTEGGEQYF
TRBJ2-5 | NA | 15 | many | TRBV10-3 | TGTGCCATCAGTGAGTCGAAAGGGAATCAAGAGACCCAGTACTTC | CAISESKGNQETQYF
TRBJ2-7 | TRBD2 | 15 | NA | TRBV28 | TGTGCCAGCAGTACGGGACTACGGAAAAAATACGAGCAGTACTTC | CASSTGLRKKYEQYF
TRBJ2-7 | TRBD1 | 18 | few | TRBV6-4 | TGTGCCAGCAGTGACTCGGGAGACAGGGGTTTAGTACCCTACGAGCAGTACTTC | CASSDSGDRGLVPYEQYF
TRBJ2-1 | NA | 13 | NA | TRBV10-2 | TGCGCCAGCCGCACTGAGAAACGGGGTGAGCAGTTCTTC | CASRTEKRGEQFF
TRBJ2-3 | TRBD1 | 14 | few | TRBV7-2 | TGTGCCAGCAGCGTAGACAGGGTGCCAGATACGCAGTATTTT | CASSVDRVPDTQYF
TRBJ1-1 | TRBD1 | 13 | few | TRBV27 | TGTGCCAGCAGTCCCGGACAGGGGACGAAAGCTTTCTTT | CASSPGQGTKAFF
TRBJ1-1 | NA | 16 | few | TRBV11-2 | TGTGCCAGCAGCTTCTCCCCCGGGACGGAGAACACTGAAGCTTTCTTT | CASSFSPGTENTEAFF
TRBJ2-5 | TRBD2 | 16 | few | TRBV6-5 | TGTGCCAGCAGTTACCGGGGACTAGCGGGAGGAGAGACCCAGTACTTC | CASSYRGLAGGETQYF
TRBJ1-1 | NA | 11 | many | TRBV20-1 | TGCAGTGCTAGAGATACGCTGGTTGCTTTCTTT | CSARDTLVAFF
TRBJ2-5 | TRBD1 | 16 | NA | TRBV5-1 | TGCGCCAGCAGCCTGACAGGGGCTGGTAACCAAGAGACCCAGTACTTC | CASSLTGAGNQETQYF
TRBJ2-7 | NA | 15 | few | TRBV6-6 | TGTGCCAGCAGGATCACTAGGGGCGATTTGAACGAGCAGTACTTC | CASRITRGDLNEQYF
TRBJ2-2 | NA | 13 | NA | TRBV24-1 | TGTGCCACCAGTCGGGAGAACACCGGGGAGCTGTTTTTT | CATSRENTGELFF
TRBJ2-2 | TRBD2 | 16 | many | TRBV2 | TGTGCCAGCAGGACTAGCGGGGGGACTGGAACCGGGGAGCTGTTTTTT | CASRTSGGTGTGELFF
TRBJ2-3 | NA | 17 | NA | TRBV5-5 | TGTGCCAGCAGCCTATATCGGACACCTGAGATCACAGATACGCAGTATTTT | CASSLYRTPEITDTQYF
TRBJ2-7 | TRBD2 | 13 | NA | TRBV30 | TGTGCCTGGACTAGCGGGGGGTCCTACGAGCAGTACTTC | CAWTSGGSYEQYF
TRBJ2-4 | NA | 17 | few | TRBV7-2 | TGTGCCAGCAGCTTAGGAGGGGCCCCTCAGGCCAAAAACATTCAGTACTTC | CASSLGGAPQAKNIQYF
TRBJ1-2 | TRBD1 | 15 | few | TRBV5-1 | TGCGCCAGCAGCTTGGGGCAGGGGGCGTCCTATGGCTACACCTTC | CASSLGQGASYGYTF
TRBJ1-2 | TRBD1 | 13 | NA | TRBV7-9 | TGTGCCAGCAGCTTAGTTGCAGGGGGTGGCTACACCTTC | CASSLVAGGGYTF
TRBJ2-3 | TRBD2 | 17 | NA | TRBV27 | TGTGCCAGCGCCTACCTGGGAGGGACTAGCGGGACAGATACGCAGTATTTT | CASAYLGGTSGTDTQYF
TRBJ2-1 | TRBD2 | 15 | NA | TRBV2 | TGTGCCAGCTCTAGCGGGCCCTTAGGTCCCAATGAGCAGTTCTTC | CASSSGPLGPNEQFF
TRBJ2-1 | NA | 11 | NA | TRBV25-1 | TGTGCCAGCAGTGATAATTATGAGCAGTTCTTC | CASSDNYEQFF
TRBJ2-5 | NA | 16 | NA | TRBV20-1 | TGCAGTGCTAGAGATCTCTCTTGGGGGACTGGGGAGACCCAGTACTTC | CSARDLSWGTGETQYF
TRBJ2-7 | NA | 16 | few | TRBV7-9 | TGTGCCAGCAGCTTTACTGGTGGGGGAGGCTCCTACGAGCAGTACTTC | CASSFTGGGGSYEQYF